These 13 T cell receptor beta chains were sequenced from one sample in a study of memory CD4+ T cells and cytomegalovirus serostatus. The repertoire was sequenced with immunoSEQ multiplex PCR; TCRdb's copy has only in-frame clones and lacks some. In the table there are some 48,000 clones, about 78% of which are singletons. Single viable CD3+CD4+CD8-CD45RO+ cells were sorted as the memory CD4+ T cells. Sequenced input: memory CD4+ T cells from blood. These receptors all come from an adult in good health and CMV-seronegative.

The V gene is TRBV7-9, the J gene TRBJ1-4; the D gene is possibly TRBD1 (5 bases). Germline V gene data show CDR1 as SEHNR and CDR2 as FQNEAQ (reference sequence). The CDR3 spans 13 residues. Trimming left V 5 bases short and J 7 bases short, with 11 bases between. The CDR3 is CASSPPGPEKLFF. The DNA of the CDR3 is TGTGCCAGCAGCCCACCGGGGCCTGAAAAACTGTTTTTT.

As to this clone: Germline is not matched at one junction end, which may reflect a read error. CDR3: CASSLGVLEYQETQYF. CDR3 DNA: TGTGCTAGCAGCTTAGGTGTCCTAGAGTACCAAGAGACCCAGTACTTC. The chain employs TRBV7-7 and TRBJ2-5; D remains unclear. The CDR3 consists of 16 residues. Germline V gene lookup returns CDR1 SSHAT and CDR2 FNYEAQ (reference sequence).

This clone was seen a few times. The CDR3 sequence is CASSTPTSGRAHEQYF. CDR3 sequence (DNA): TGTGCCAGCAGTACCCCAACTAGCGGGAGAGCCCACGAGCAGTACTTC. This sequence joins TRBV28 and TRBJ2-7; 11 nucleotides agree with TRBD2. Germline values: CDR1 MDHEN, CDR2 SYDVKM. V gave up 5 bases and J gave up 5 bases; unmatched junction bases: 11. The length of the CDR3 is 16 residues.

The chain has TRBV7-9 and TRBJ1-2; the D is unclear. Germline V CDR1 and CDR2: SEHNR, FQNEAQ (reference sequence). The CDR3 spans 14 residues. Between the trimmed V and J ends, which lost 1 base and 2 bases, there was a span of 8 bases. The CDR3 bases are TGTGCCAGCAGCTTAGTACCGGGGAACTATGGCTACACCTTC. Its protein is CASSLVPGNYGYTF.

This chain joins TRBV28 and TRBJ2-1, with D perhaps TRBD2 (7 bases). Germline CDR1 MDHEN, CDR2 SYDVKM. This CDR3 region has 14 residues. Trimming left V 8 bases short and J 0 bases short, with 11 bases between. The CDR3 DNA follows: TGTGCCAGCGGGAGGGGGAGCTCCTACAATGAGCAGTTCTTC. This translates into CASGRGSSYNEQFF.

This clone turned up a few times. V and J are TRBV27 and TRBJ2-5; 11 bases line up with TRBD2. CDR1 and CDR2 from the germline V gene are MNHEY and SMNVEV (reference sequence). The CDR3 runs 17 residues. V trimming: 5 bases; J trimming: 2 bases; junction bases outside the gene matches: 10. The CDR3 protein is CASSQLAGGEAQETQYF. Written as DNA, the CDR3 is TGTGCCAGCAGTCAGCTAGCGGGAGGAGAGGCGCAAGAGACCCAGTACTTC.

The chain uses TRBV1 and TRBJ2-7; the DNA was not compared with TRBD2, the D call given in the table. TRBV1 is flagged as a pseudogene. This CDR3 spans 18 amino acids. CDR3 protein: CTSSRNPGLAAPEGEQYF. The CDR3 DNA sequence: TGCACCAGCAGCCGGAACCCGGGACTAGCGGCCCCGGAGGGGGAGCAGTACTTC.

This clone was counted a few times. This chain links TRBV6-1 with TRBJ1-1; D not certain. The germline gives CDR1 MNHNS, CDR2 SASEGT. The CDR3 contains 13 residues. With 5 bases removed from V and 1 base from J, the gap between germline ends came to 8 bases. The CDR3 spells CASSPKGNTEAFF. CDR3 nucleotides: TGTGCCAGCAGTCCCAAGGGGAACACTGAAGCTTTCTTT.

In nucleotides, the CDR3 is TGTGCCAGCAGCTTATGGACAGGGTCTAGCGGCAATCAGCCCCAGCATTTT. Translation: CASSLWTGSSGNQPQHF. The chain carries TRBV7-8 and TRBJ1-5, with 8 bases that match TRBD1. V shed 2 bases and J 2 bases; nucleotides not matched to a gene: 8. CDR1 is SGHVS, CDR2 FQNEAQ, per germline. The CDR3 is 17 amino acids.

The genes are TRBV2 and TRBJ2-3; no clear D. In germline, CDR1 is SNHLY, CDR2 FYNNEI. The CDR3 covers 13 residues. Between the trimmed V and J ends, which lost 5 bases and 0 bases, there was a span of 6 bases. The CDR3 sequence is CASSKTSTDTQYF. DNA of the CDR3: TGTGCCAGCAGTAAGACTAGCACAGATACGCAGTATTTT.

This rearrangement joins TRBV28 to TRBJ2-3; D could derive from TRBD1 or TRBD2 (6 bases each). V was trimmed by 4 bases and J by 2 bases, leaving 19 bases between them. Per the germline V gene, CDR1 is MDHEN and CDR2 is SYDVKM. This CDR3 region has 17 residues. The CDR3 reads CASSSGRGVGYTDTQYF. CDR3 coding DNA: TGTGCCAGCAGTTCTGGAAGGGGGGTTGGGTACACAGATACGCAGTATTTT.

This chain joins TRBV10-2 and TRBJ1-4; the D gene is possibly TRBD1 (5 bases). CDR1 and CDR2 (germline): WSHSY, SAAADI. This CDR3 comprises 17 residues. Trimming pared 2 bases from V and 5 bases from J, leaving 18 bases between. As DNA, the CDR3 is TGCGCCAGCAGTGAGGGGGGGAGGACGGCCCGAAATGAAAAACTGTTTTTT. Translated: CASSEGGRTARNEKLFF.

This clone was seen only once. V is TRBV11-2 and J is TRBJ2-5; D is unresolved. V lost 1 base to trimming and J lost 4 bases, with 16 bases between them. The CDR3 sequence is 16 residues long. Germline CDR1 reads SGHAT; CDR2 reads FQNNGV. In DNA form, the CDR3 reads TGTGCCAGCAGCTTAGGGTCTGACGTGGGATTAGAGACCCAGTACTTC. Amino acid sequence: CASSLGSDVGLETQYF.